This is a list of T cell receptor beta chains from one sample in a study of blood T cell repertoires in COVID-19. Produced via immunoSEQ multiplex PCR; TCRdb's table is partial and in-frame only. The sample lists around 450,000 clones, roughly 90% occurring once. Sequencing was done on a sample of peripheral blood. The receptor set was obtained from a woman in her thirties with acute or convalescent COVID-19. Both conserved end residues are part of each CDR3. A D gene is named only where the DNA matches it firmly. Expanded clones are given a class, and other clones once, few, many or no size at all.

D gene,J gene,V gene,CDR3 length,clone size,CDR3 protein,CDR3 DNA
-,TRBJ1-1,TRBV11-2,15,-,CASSLSVSWNTEAFF,TGTGCCAGCAGCTTAAGCGTCTCCTGGAACACTGAAGCTTTCTTT
-,TRBJ2-3,TRBV4-1,17,-,CASSEQGRASRTDTQYF,TGCGCCAGCAGCGAACAGGGTCGGGCTAGCAGGACAGATACGCAGTATTTT
TRBD2,TRBJ2-5,TRBV4-1,15,-,CASSQDPGEGETQYF,TGCGCCAGCAGCCAAGATCCGGGGGAGGGAGAGACCCAGTACTTC
-,TRBJ2-3,TRBV7-3,16,-,CASSSGAGISSDTQYF,TGTGCCAGCAGCTCCGGGGCGGGAATAAGCTCAGATACGCAGTATTTT
TRBD1,TRBJ2-7,TRBV4-2,15,few,CASSPSGTGGHEQYF,TGTGCCAGCAGCCCGTCCGGGACAGGGGGCCACGAGCAGTACTTC
-,TRBJ2-7,TRBV7-8,13,-,CASSLVGHYEQYF,TGTGCCAGCAGCTTGGTGGGACACTACGAGCAGTACTTC
-,TRBJ2-3,TRBV14,15,-,CASSLVNHRENTQYF,TGTGCCAGCAGCTTAGTAAATCACAGGGAGAATACGCAGTATTTT
-,TRBJ2-7,TRBV5-1,15,-,CASSFEDGTSYEQYF,TGCGCCAGCAGCTTTGAGGATGGAACCTCCTACGAGCAGTACTTC
-,TRBJ1-2,TRBV5-1,15,few,CATANHKTVGYGYTF,TGCGCCACCGCGAATCATAAGACAGTCGGCTATGGCTACACCTTC
-,TRBJ2-3,TRBV24-1,17,-,CATSGWGELGGADTQYF,TGTGCCACCAGTGGATGGGGGGAGCTCGGAGGCGCAGATACGCAGTATTTT
TRBD2,TRBJ2-5,TRBV19,15,-,CASTPSGGTSETQYF,TGTGCCAGTACCCCTAGCGGGGGAACATCGGAGACCCAGTACTTC
TRBD1,TRBJ1-1,TRBV11-2,15,-,CASSPRQGENTEAFF,TGTGCCAGCAGCCCCCGACAGGGGGAGAACACTGAAGCTTTCTTT
-,TRBJ1-4,TRBV5-1,14,-,CASSSDSEGEKLFF,TGCGCCAGCAGCTCTGACAGTGAAGGTGAAAAACTGTTTTTT
-,TRBJ2-2,TRBV25-1,16,-,CASSEGRRPNTGELFF,TGTGCCAGCAGTGAAGGCAGGCGACCTAACACCGGGGAGCTGTTTTTT
-,TRBJ2-1,TRBV2,12,-,CASQWVQDEQFF,TGTGCCAGCCAATGGGTACAGGATGAGCAGTTCTTC
-,TRBJ2-3,TRBV6-6,15,-,CASSRRSPSTDTQYF,TGTGCCAGCAGTCGACGGAGTCCCAGCACAGATACGCAGTATTTT
TRBD2,TRBJ2-5,TRBV11-2,15,-,CASSLDGLAGETQYF,TGTGCCAGCAGCTTAGATGGTCTAGCGGGAGAGACCCAGTACTTC
-,TRBJ1-1,TRBV6-5,14,-,CASSYAVQNTEAFF,TGTGCCAGCAGTTACGCGGTTCAGAACACTGAAGCTTTCTTT
-,TRBJ2-5,TRBV24-1,13,-,CATSVLRKETQYF,TGTGCCACCAGTGTACTTAGAAAGGAGACCCAGTACTTC
-,TRBJ2-3,TRBV4-1,17,-,CASSQREPSLSTDTQYF,TGCGCCAGCAGCCAAAGAGAGCCAAGTCTGAGCACAGATACGCAGTATTTT
-,TRBJ1-4,TRBV6-5,15,few,CASMRRRQTNEKLFF,TGTGCCAGCATGAGGAGGCGGCAGACTAATGAAAAACTGTTTTTT
-,TRBJ2-7,TRBV30,14,-,CAWGWSGRGDEQYF,TGTGCCTGGGGATGGTCGGGCAGGGGCGACGAGCAGTACTTC
TRBD2,TRBJ2-1,TRBV5-1,15,-,CASSLDGQGGGEQFF,TGCGCCAGCAGCTTGGACGGTCAGGGCGGGGGTGAGCAGTTCTTC
-,TRBJ2-7,TRBV6-1,12,-,CASSETSYEQYF,TGTGCCAGCAGTGAAACCAGCTACGAGCAGTACTTC
-,TRBJ1-6,TRBV5-1,15,once,CASREGVNSNSPLHF,TGCGCCAGCAGAGAAGGAGTCAACTCGAATTCACCCCTCCACTTT
TRBD2,TRBJ2-1,TRBV5-1,15,-,CASSPGGGGYNEQFF,TGCGCCAGCAGCCCGGGAGGCGGGGGCTACAATGAGCAGTTCTTC
-,TRBJ1-5,TRBV7-2,15,-,CASSQWTDSNQPQHF,TGTGCCAGCAGCCAATGGACAGATAGCAATCAGCCCCAGCATTTT
-,TRBJ2-7,TRBV5-5,16,-,CASSLEWWRGTNEQYF,TGTGCCAGCAGCTTGGAATGGTGGCGGGGAACCAACGAGCAGTACTTC
-,TRBJ1-2,TRBV28,13,-,CASSAGAIHGYTF,TGTGCCAGCAGTGCGGGGGCTATCCATGGCTACACCTTC
TRBD1,TRBJ1-2,TRBV28,15,-,CASSTLSGRGSGYTF,TGTGCCAGCAGTACTCTCTCGGGCAGGGGGAGTGGCTACACCTTC
TRBD1,TRBJ1-3,TRBV11-2,19,-,CASSTETGSQIIPGNTIYF,TGTGCCAGCAGCACAGAGACAGGGTCCCAAATTATACCTGGAAACACCATATATTTT
-,TRBJ2-1,TRBV28,12,-,CASSSTMNEQFF,TGTGCCAGCAGTTCCACTATGAATGAGCAGTTCTTC
TRBD1,TRBJ2-1,TRBV27,16,once,CASSSTWTGVSNEQFF,TGTGCCAGCAGCTCCACGTGGACAGGGGTCAGCAATGAGCAGTTCTTC
-,TRBJ1-4,TRBV29-1,12,-,CSVEGLNEKLFF,TGCAGCGTTGAGGGACTTAATGAAAAACTGTTTTTT
TRBD2,TRBJ2-7,TRBV11-2,15,-,CASSTRGAGGGEQYF,TGTGCCAGCAGCACCCGTGGGGCGGGGGGAGGAGAGCAGTACTTC
-,TRBJ1-2,TRBV5-1,13,once,CASSLGRGLGYTF,TGCGCCAGCAGCTTGGGAAGGGGTCTTGGCTACACCTTC
TRBD1,TRBJ2-1,TRBV4-2,18,-,CASSQDRGRQGAYNEQFF,TGTGCCAGCAGCCAAGATCGGGGACGACAGGGGGCCTACAATGAGCAGTTCTTC
TRBD2,TRBJ2-1,TRBV28,18,few,CASSLLLQRESSYNEQFF,TGTGCCAGCAGCCTTCTCTTGCAGCGGGAATCCTCCTACAATGAGCAGTTCTTC
-,TRBJ1-2,TRBV19,13,few,CASSISSAYGYTF,TGTGCCAGTAGTATTAGCTCGGCCTATGGCTACACCTTC
TRBD1,TRBJ1-1,TRBV7-9,15,-,CASSSLPETGDEAFF,TGTGCCAGCAGCTCCCTCCCGGAAACAGGGGATGAAGCTTTCTTT
-,TRBJ1-5,TRBV15,16,-,CATSNPHHSLEQPQHF,TGTGCCACCAGCAATCCCCACCACTCATTGGAGCAGCCCCAGCATTTT
-,TRBJ2-1,TRBV4-1,17,-,CASSPLLLKIDNNEQFF,TGCGCCAGCAGCCCTCTTCTATTAAAAATTGATAACAATGAGCAGTTCTTC
TRBD2,TRBJ2-7,TRBV7-9,14,-,CASSLAGGTYEQYF,TGTGCCAGCAGCTTAGCGGGGGGGACCTACGAGCAGTACTTC
-,TRBJ1-2,TRBV10-2,11,-,CASSDTDGYTF,TGCGCCAGCAGCGACACGGATGGCTACACCTTC
TRBD2,TRBJ2-6,TRBV27,17,-,CASSVSGGVAGANVLTF,TGTGCCAGCAGTGTAAGCGGGGGTGTAGCTGGGGCCAACGTCCTGACTTTC
TRBD1,TRBJ2-6,TRBV5-6,15,few,CANKDRASGANVLTF,TGTGCCAATAAAGACAGGGCCTCTGGGGCCAACGTCCTGACTTTC
-,TRBJ1-2,TRBV5-4,12,-,CASSPLGYGYTF,TGTGCCAGCAGCCCGCTAGGTTATGGCTACACCTTC
-,TRBJ1-1,TRBV19,11,few,CASRGDTEAFF,TGTGCCAGTAGAGGGGACACTGAAGCTTTCTTT
-,TRBJ1-6,TRBV7-8,16,-,CASSLVVSSYNSPLHF,TGTGCCAGCAGCTTAGTCGTGAGCTCCTATAATTCACCCCTCCACTTT
-,TRBJ2-7,TRBV6-5,14,-,CASRRGFKGGEQYF,TGTGCCAGCAGGAGGGGGTTCAAGGGCGGCGAGCAGTACTTC
TRBD1,TRBJ2-1,TRBV9,13,-,CASSKQGAGEQFF,TGTGCCAGCAGCAAACAGGGGGCGGGAGAGCAGTTCTTC
TRBD1,TRBJ1-2,TRBV5-4,15,-,CASSLLTGQPYGYTF,TGTGCCAGCAGCTTATTAACGGGACAGCCCTATGGCTACACCTTC
TRBD1,TRBJ1-1,TRBV5-1,17,-,CASSLVGQGKVNTEAFF,TGCGCCAGCAGCTTGGTGGGACAGGGGAAAGTGAACACTGAAGCTTTCTTT
TRBD2,TRBJ2-3,TRBV24-1,14,-,CATSPGLATDTQYF,TGTGCCACCAGTCCAGGACTAGCAACAGATACGCAGTATTTT
TRBD2,TRBJ2-5,TRBV5-1,16,-,CASSHTSGGSQETQYF,TGCGCCAGCAGCCATACTAGCGGGGGATCCCAAGAGACCCAGTACTTC
TRBD2,TRBJ2-3,TRBV3-1/TRBV3-2,18,-,CASSHYQRGGLSTDTQYF,TGTGCCAGCAGCCATTACCAGCGGGGGGGCCTTAGCACAGATACGCAGTATTTT
-,TRBJ1-1,TRBV18,17,-,CASSPAGPGSLFTEAFF,TGTGCCAGCTCACCGGCGGGGCCGGGTAGCCTATTCACTGAAGCTTTCTTT
-,TRBJ2-3,TRBV2,15,-,CASSEDRAGADTQYF,TGTGCCAGCAGTGAGGACAGGGCGGGGGCAGATACGCAGTATTTT
-,TRBJ1-3,TRBV3-1/TRBV3-2,14,few,CASSRSQTGNTIYF,TGTGCCAGCAGCCGCTCACAGACTGGAAACACCATATATTTT
-,TRBJ2-3,TRBV7-9,13,-,CASSLEHADTQYF,TGTGCCAGCAGCTTAGAACACGCAGATACGCAGTATTTT